Following are 10 T cell receptor beta chains from one sample sequenced in a study of response to subunit inactivated influenza vaccine. TCRdb used MiXCR to reprocess the RT-PCR reads, holding one entry per CDR3 protein. The table records 400,000 to 650,000 distinct CDR3 sequences, 7.2% of them present only once. The sample consisted of PBMCs from blood, taken around 25 months after vaccination. Every receptor here comes from a man between 50 and 69 years old who received an inactivated influenza vaccine.

This clonotype was seen a handful of times. J is TRBJ1-2 and V is TRBV7-2; 12 bases agree with TRBD1. CDR3 length equals 16 residues. V lost 5 bases, J lost 5 bases, and 9 bases stayed unmatched. Germline V gene sequence: CDR1 SGHTA, CDR2 FQGNSA. The CDR3 region has the DNA TGTGCCAGCAGCCGACGGCCGGGACAGGGGGCTTATGGCTACACCTTC. This translates into CASSRRPGQGAYGYTF. Based on the CDR3 plus reference TRBV7-2 and TRBJ1-2, the full variable domain is GAGVSQSPSNKVTEKGKDVELRCDPISGHTALYWYRQSLGQGLEFLIYFQGNSAPDKSGLPSDRFSAERTGGSVSTLTIQRTQQEDSAVYLCASSRRPGQGAYGYTFGSGTRLTVV.

This clonotype was seen a handful of times. The chain carries TRBV18 and TRBJ2-5; maybe TRBD2 (5 bases). V was shortened by 3 bases and J by 7 bases, with 15 bases between the two germline ends. The CDR3 has 14 amino acids. Germline V gene data show CDR1 as KGHSH and CDR2 as LQKENI. DNA of the CDR3: TGTGCCAGCTCACCGGATGGGAGTAGTGTGACCCAGTACTTC. Its translation is CASSPDGSSVTQYF. Full variable domain (rest looked up from reference TRBV18 and TRBJ2-5): NAGVMQNPRHLVRRRGQEARLRCSPMKGHSHVYWYRQLPEEGLKFMVYLQKENIIDESGMPKERFSAEFPKEGPSILRIQQVVRGDSAAYFCASSPDGSSVTQYFGPGTRLLVL.

This chain uses TRBV5-1 with TRBJ1-4; TRBD1 aligns across 9 bases. The CDR3 runs 14 residues. CDR1 and CDR2 (germline): SGHRS, YFSETQ. After removal of 4 bases from V and 7 bases from J, the junction contained 5 bases not matched to a gene. The CDR3 spells CASSQQGATEKLFF. The DNA for the CDR3 is TGCGCCAGCAGCCAACAGGGGGCTACTGAAAAACTGTTTTTT.

This clonotype was seen at least ten times. The rearrangement links TRBV6-5 to TRBJ2-5; D could derive from TRBD1 or TRBD2 (5 bases each). V was shortened by 4 bases and J by 2 bases, with 11 bases between the two germline ends. Germline V gene sequence: CDR1 MNHEY, CDR2 SVGAGI. CDR3 length: 14 residues. CDR3 amino acids: CASSSGQVQETQYF. In DNA, the CDR3 is TGTGCCAGCAGTTCGGGGCAAGTACAAGAGACCCAGTACTTC.

The chain carries TRBV4-1 and TRBJ2-5, with 12 bases that match TRBD2. After removal of 0 bases from V and 1 base from J, the junction contained 6 bases not matched to a gene. Germline loops: CDR1 MGHRA, CDR2 YSYEKL. The CDR3 runs 18 residues. The CDR3 reads CASSQDSTSGGRQETQYF. CDR3 nucleotides: TGCGCCAGCAGCCAAGATTCCACTAGCGGGGGGCGCCAAGAGACCCAGTACTTC.

This clonotype was observed a few times. V is TRBV12-3 or TRBV12-4 and J is TRBJ2-7; unclear D gene. The V end lost 5 bases, the J end lost 7 bases, and 15 bases lay between the germline ends. The CDR3 spans 13 residues. This CDR3 reads CASSINPVGEQYF. The CDR3 DNA follows: TGTGCCAGCAGTATCAACCCTGTTGGGGAGCAGTACTTC.

The CDR3 DNA follows: TGCAGCGCCAAAACACAGGGTCCCTCCTATGGCTACACCTTC. Amino acid sequence: CSAKTQGPSYGYTF. The chain recombines TRBV29-1 with TRBJ1-2; the D gene is possibly TRBD1 (6 bases). The CDR3 is made up of 14 amino acids. V was pared by 7 bases and J by 4 bases, with 19 bases between. Per the germline V gene, CDR1 is SQVTM and CDR2 is ANQGSEA.

The chain carries TRBV4-1 and TRBJ2-7; D perhaps matches TRBD1 (6 bases). CDR1 and CDR2 from the germline V gene are MGHRA and YSYEKL. There are 14 residues in the CDR3. Deletions cut 1 base from V and 3 bases from J, with 10 bases between. CDR3 region: CASSQGLQGYEQYF. Here the CDR3 DNA reads TGCGCCAGCAGCCAAGGGTTACAGGGCTACGAGCAGTACTTC.

This clonotype occurred many times. CDR3 sequence: CASSLVGTEHNEQFF. The CDR3 DNA reads as TGTGCCAGCAGCTTAGTCGGGACAGAACACAATGAGCAGTTCTTC. The chain couples TRBV7-6 to TRBJ2-1, with TRBD1 matching over 7 bases. Trimming at V came to 1 base and at J to 5 bases, leaving 5 bases not matched to a gene. This CDR3 has 15 residues. Per the germline V gene, CDR1 is SGHVS and CDR2 is FNYEAQ.

The table lists this clonotype with many counts. The V gene is TRBV7-2, the J gene TRBJ2-2; tentatively, D is TRBD2 (6 bases). There are 16 residues in the CDR3. Germline loops: CDR1 SGHTA, CDR2 FQGNSA. V dropped 3 bases and J dropped 7 bases, with 18 bases sitting between them. CDR3 residues: CASSFLSGRGNGELFF. CDR3 in DNA: TGTGCCAGCAGCTTCCTATCTGGGCGGGGTAACGGGGAGCTGTTTTTT.